This T cell receptor beta chain was retrieved from a study of cytomegalovirus exposure and HLA in healthy donors. In the study overall: HLA-typed donors contributed 65 million to 95 million unique TCRs, which were held in an early data release.

PCR was performed using 60 Vbeta and 13 Jbeta primers. The data were produced by immunoSEQ multiplex PCR, yet TCRdb's version contains in-frame clones alone and is incomplete. The sample consists of 110,000 to 150,000 clones, 9.4% of them appearing once. This CDR3 region has 16 residues. Between the trimmed V and J ends, which lost 0 bases and 3 bases, there was a span of 13 bases. The germline V gene has CDR1 LGHNA and CDR2 YSLEER. The chain has TRBV4-3 and TRBJ2-3; perhaps TRBD1 as D (7 bases). This receptor was obtained from a male donor in good health and CMV-seronegative. The specimen sequenced was PBMCs. The CDR3 DNA reads TGCGCCAGCAGCCAAGAATGGGCAGGGGGGACAGATACGCAGTATTTT. Amino acids: CASSQEWAGGTDTQYF.